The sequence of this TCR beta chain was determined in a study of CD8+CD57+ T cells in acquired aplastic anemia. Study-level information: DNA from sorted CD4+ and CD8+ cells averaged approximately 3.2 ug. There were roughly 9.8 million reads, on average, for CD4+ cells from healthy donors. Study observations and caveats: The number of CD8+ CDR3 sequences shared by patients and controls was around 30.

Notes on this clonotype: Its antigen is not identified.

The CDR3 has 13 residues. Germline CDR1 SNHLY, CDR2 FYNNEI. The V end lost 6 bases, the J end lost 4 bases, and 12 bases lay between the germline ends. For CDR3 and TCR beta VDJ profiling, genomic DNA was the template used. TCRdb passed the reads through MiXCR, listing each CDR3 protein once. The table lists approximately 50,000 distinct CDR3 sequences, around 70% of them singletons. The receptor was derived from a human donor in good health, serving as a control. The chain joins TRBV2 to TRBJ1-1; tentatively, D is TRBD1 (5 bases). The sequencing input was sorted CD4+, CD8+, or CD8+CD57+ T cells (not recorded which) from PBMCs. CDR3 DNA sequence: TGTGCCAGCAGGTGGGGGGAGACCACTGAAGCTTTCTTT. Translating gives CASRWGETTEAFF.